Listed below are T cell receptor beta chains from one sample, sequenced in a study of T cell responses to AZD1222 COVID-19 vaccine. Libraries were prepared by immunoSEQ multiplex PCR; TCRdb keeps only in-frame clonotypes and omits some of them. Seen here are 85,000 to 110,000 clones, 80% to 90% observed once, and the top ten hold more than 20%. This material consisted of peripheral blood, taken on day 0 of AZD1222 vaccination. These receptors all come from an adult in good health. Each CDR3 is given with its conserved first and last residue. D genes are given only for firm matches. For some rows the clone size is stated as once, few or many, or as a class when expanded; others skip it.

abundance: -
d_gene: -
j_gene: TRBJ1-3
v_gene: TRBV4-3
CDR3aa: CASSFGRISGNTIYF
CDR3nt: TGCGCCAGCAGCTTCGGACGGATCTCTGGAAACACCATATATTTT

abundance: -
d_gene: TRBD2
j_gene: TRBJ2-2
v_gene: TRBV28
CDR3aa: CASRGLGPSGKPNTGELFF
CDR3nt: TGTGCCAGCAGGGGACTTGGTCCTAGCGGGAAACCGAACACCGGGGAGCTGTTTTTT

abundance: -
d_gene: TRBD1
j_gene: TRBJ2-1
v_gene: TRBV6-4
CDR3aa: CASSGAGTGPYEQFF
CDR3nt: TGTGCCAGCAGTGGGGCCGGGACAGGGCCCTATGAGCAGTTCTTC

abundance: -
d_gene: -
j_gene: TRBJ1-5
v_gene: TRBV7-2
CDR3aa: CASSFFDQPQHF
CDR3nt: TGTGCCAGCAGCTTTTTTGATCAGCCCCAGCATTTT

abundance: -
d_gene: -
j_gene: TRBJ1-4
v_gene: TRBV27
CDR3aa: CASSFGRTTNEKLFF
CDR3nt: TGTGCCAGCAGTTTCGGACGAACAACTAATGAAAAACTGTTTTTT

abundance: -
d_gene: -
j_gene: TRBJ2-7
v_gene: TRBV11-2
CDR3aa: CASSLASGAPYEQYF
CDR3nt: TGTGCCAGCAGCTTAGCTTCGGGGGCCCCCTACGAGCAGTACTTC

abundance: -
d_gene: TRBD2
j_gene: TRBJ2-1
v_gene: TRBV7-3
CDR3aa: CASSTVAGGNNEQFF
CDR3nt: TGTGCCAGCAGCACCGTAGCGGGGGGGAACAATGAGCAGTTCTTC

abundance: -
d_gene: -
j_gene: TRBJ1-3
v_gene: TRBV30
CDR3aa: CAWSGSGNTIYF
CDR3nt: TGTGCCTGGAGCGGCTCTGGAAACACCATATATTTT

abundance: once
d_gene: TRBD1
j_gene: TRBJ1-5
v_gene: TRBV27
CDR3aa: CASSLFSDRISNQPQHF
CDR3nt: TGTGCCAGCAGTTTATTCTCGGACAGGATAAGCAATCAGCCCCAGCATTTT

abundance: few
d_gene: -
j_gene: TRBJ1-5
v_gene: TRBV13
CDR3aa: CASSPQGMQPQHF
CDR3nt: TGTGCCAGCAGCCCCCAGGGAATGCAGCCCCAGCATTTT

abundance: -
d_gene: -
j_gene: TRBJ1-5
v_gene: TRBV19
CDR3aa: CASNPGRGNQPQHF
CDR3nt: TGTGCCAGCAACCCGGGTAGGGGCAATCAGCCCCAGCATTTT

abundance: -
d_gene: -
j_gene: TRBJ1-1
v_gene: TRBV10-2
CDR3aa: CASNRGFSEAFF
CDR3nt: TGCGCCAGCAACCGGGGATTCTCTGAAGCTTTCTTT

abundance: -
d_gene: -
j_gene: TRBJ2-1
v_gene: TRBV28
CDR3aa: CASSSSRIKAYNEQFF
CDR3nt: TGTGCCAGCAGCTCTAGTCGAATAAAAGCCTACAATGAGCAGTTCTTC

abundance: -
d_gene: -
j_gene: TRBJ1-1
v_gene: TRBV20-1
CDR3aa: CSASDGDEAFF
CDR3nt: TGCAGTGCTAGCGATGGAGATGAAGCTTTCTTT

abundance: -
d_gene: -
j_gene: TRBJ1-5
v_gene: TRBV5-5
CDR3aa: CASSLASVNSNQPQHF
CDR3nt: TGTGCCAGCAGCTTGGCATCCGTCAATAGCAATCAGCCCCAGCATTTT

abundance: -
d_gene: -
j_gene: TRBJ1-6
v_gene: TRBV3-1/TRBV3-2
CDR3aa: CASKGGGVYNSPLHF
CDR3nt: TGTGCCAGCAAAGGAGGGGGAGTCTATAATTCACCCCTCCACTTT

abundance: few
d_gene: TRBD1
j_gene: TRBJ2-7
v_gene: TRBV19
CDR3aa: CASSLGQGANEQYF
CDR3nt: TGTGCCAGTAGTTTGGGACAGGGGGCCAACGAGCAGTACTTC

abundance: -
d_gene: -
j_gene: TRBJ1-2
v_gene: TRBV10-3
CDR3aa: CATRVPGAGGYTF
CDR3nt: TGTGCCACTAGGGTACCGGGGGCGGGTGGCTACACCTTC

abundance: -
d_gene: TRBD1
j_gene: TRBJ1-4
v_gene: TRBV30
CDR3aa: CAWSVGLSGGNEKLFF
CDR3nt: TGTGCCTGGAGTGTAGGACTATCAGGGGGTAATGAAAAACTGTTTTTT

abundance: once
d_gene: -
j_gene: TRBJ1-1
v_gene: TRBV12-3/TRBV12-4
CDR3aa: CASKFNQGTEAFF
CDR3nt: TGTGCCAGCAAGTTTAACCAGGGCACTGAAGCTTTCTTT

abundance: -
d_gene: -
j_gene: TRBJ1-6
v_gene: TRBV28
CDR3aa: CASSLLRTNNSPLHF
CDR3nt: TGTGCCAGCAGTTTATTACGGACTAATAATTCACCCCTCCACTTT

abundance: -
d_gene: TRBD1
j_gene: TRBJ1-6
v_gene: TRBV3-1/TRBV3-2
CDR3aa: CASSPDRGYNSPLHF
CDR3nt: TGTGCCAGCAGCCCCGACAGGGGCTATAATTCACCCCTCCACTTT

abundance: -
d_gene: -
j_gene: TRBJ1-1
v_gene: TRBV10-3
CDR3aa: CAISESGGGRETEAFF
CDR3nt: TGTGCCATCAGTGAGTCCGGCGGGGGGCGGGAAACTGAAGCTTTCTTT

abundance: -
d_gene: -
j_gene: TRBJ2-7
v_gene: TRBV27
CDR3aa: CASSLGGIGYEQYF
CDR3nt: TGTGCCAGCAGTTTAGGGGGGATTGGCTACGAGCAGTACTTC

abundance: -
d_gene: -
j_gene: TRBJ1-4
v_gene: TRBV9
CDR3aa: CASSVGVDSNEKLFF
CDR3nt: TGTGCCAGCAGCGTAGGGGTCGATAGTAATGAAAAACTGTTTTTT

abundance: -
d_gene: TRBD2
j_gene: TRBJ2-5
v_gene: TRBV11-2
CDR3aa: CASSLGTSGRISQETQYF
CDR3nt: TGTGCCAGCAGCTTAGGGACTAGCGGGAGAATTAGTCAAGAGACCCAGTACTTC

abundance: -
d_gene: TRBD2
j_gene: TRBJ2-3
v_gene: TRBV5-6
CDR3aa: CASSSFSGGDADTQYF
CDR3nt: TGTGCCAGCAGCTCCTTTAGCGGGGGGGATGCAGATACGCAGTATTTT

abundance: few
d_gene: -
j_gene: TRBJ1-1
v_gene: TRBV7-2
CDR3aa: CASSLSVTEAFF
CDR3nt: TGTGCCAGCAGCCTCTCCGTCACTGAAGCTTTCTTT

abundance: -
d_gene: TRBD2
j_gene: TRBJ2-1
v_gene: TRBV11-2
CDR3aa: CASSLGRTSGLNEQFF
CDR3nt: TGTGCCAGCAGCTTAGGCCGGACTAGCGGACTCAATGAGCAGTTCTTC

abundance: -
d_gene: -
j_gene: TRBJ2-3
v_gene: TRBV5-1
CDR3aa: CASSLVGDRGNTQYF
CDR3nt: TGCGCCAGCAGCTTGGTGGGGGATCGAGGAAATACGCAGTATTTT

abundance: many
d_gene: TRBD2
j_gene: TRBJ2-1
v_gene: TRBV19
CDR3aa: CASSKLAGEFGDEQFF
CDR3nt: TGTGCCAGTAGTAAGCTAGCGGGAGAGTTTGGAGATGAGCAGTTCTTC

abundance: -
d_gene: -
j_gene: TRBJ2-7
v_gene: TRBV21-1
CDR3aa: CASSKLGGGISEELPYEQYF
CDR3nt: TGTGCCAGCAGCAAACTAGGGGGAGGAATTTCAGAGGAGCTCCCCTACGAGCAGTACTTC

abundance: -
d_gene: -
j_gene: TRBJ2-2
v_gene: TRBV27
CDR3aa: CASSFPSQGNTGELFF
CDR3nt: TGTGCCAGCAGTTTCCCTAGTCAGGGGAACACCGGGGAGCTGTTTTTT

abundance: once
d_gene: -
j_gene: TRBJ1-5
v_gene: TRBV4-3
CDR3aa: CASSRGLAGQPQHF
CDR3nt: TGCGCCAGCAGCCGCGGACTCGCCGGGCAGCCCCAGCATTTT

abundance: -
d_gene: TRBD1
j_gene: TRBJ2-5
v_gene: TRBV19
CDR3aa: CASTGQGGSETQYF
CDR3nt: TGTGCCAGTACCGGACAGGGGGGAAGTGAGACCCAGTACTTC

abundance: once
d_gene: -
j_gene: TRBJ1-3
v_gene: TRBV10-3
CDR3aa: CAISTQGSGNTIYF
CDR3nt: TGTGCCATCAGCACACAGGGATCCGGAAACACCATATATTTT

abundance: -
d_gene: -
j_gene: TRBJ2-1
v_gene: TRBV7-9
CDR3aa: CASSLGGAGNGYEQFF
CDR3nt: TGTGCCAGCAGCTTAGGTGGGGCAGGGAATGGGTATGAGCAGTTCTTC

abundance: -
d_gene: TRBD2
j_gene: TRBJ2-7
v_gene: TRBV11-2
CDR3aa: CASSLRLAGSYEQYF
CDR3nt: TGTGCCAGCAGCCTACGACTAGCGGGTTCCTACGAGCAGTACTTC